This entry lists 5 T cell receptor beta chains sequenced from one sample in a study of beta chain features in type 1 diabetes. Sequencing targeted expressed TCRB transcripts, as all isolated RNA had been reverse transcribed. Libraries were prepared by immunoSEQ multiplex PCR; TCRdb keeps only in-frame clonotypes and omits some of them. The sample lists hundreds of thousands of clones, 14% occurring once. Sequencing was performed on central memory CD4+ T cells from blood. The receptor source for this set is a man aged 30-40 years in good health.

This clone has only a few counts. Its ends do not fully match the called genes, so a read error is possible. The sample has other DNA sequences that encode this CDR3 too. This chain joins TRBV18 and TRBJ1-3; the match to TRBD1 covers 7 bases. The V gene's germline CDR1 is KGHSH and CDR2 LQKENI. The CDR3 is 17 amino acids. The CDR3 protein is CASSPLGQADSGNTIYF. Here the CDR3 DNA reads TGTGCCAGCTCACCGCTCGGACAGGCGGATTCTGGAAACACCATATACTTT.

The rearrangement links TRBV11-2 to TRBJ1-2; tentatively, D is TRBD1 (6 bases). Trimming shortened V by 5 bases and J by 6 bases, and 13 bases separated the two germline ends. This CDR3 comprises 13 residues. CDR1 SGHAT and CDR2 FQNNGV come from the germline V gene. Here the CDR3 DNA reads TGTGCCAGCAGCATACTTGGACAGAATGGCTACACCTTC. Protein sequence: CASSILGQNGYTF. The variable domain in full, with the rest retrieved from reference TRBV11-2 and TRBJ1-2, is EAGVAQSPRYKIIEKRQSVAFWCNPISGHATLYWYQQILGQGPKLLIQFQNNGVVDDSQLPKDRFSAERLKGVDSTLKIQPAKLEDSAVYLCASSILGQNGYTFGSGTRLTVV.

The table lists this clone with many counts. The V gene is TRBV10-3, the J gene TRBJ2-1, with D unclear. Deletions cut 3 bases from V and 1 base from J, with 4 bases between. The CDR3 sequence is 13 residues long. Germline CDR1 ENHRY, CDR2 SYGVKD. CDR3 region: CAISEGSYNEQFF. CDR3 DNA sequence: TGTGCCATCAGTGAAGGATCCTACAATGAGCAGTTCTTC.

The J gene is TRBJ1-5, the V gene TRBV4-2; TRBD1 matches at 7 bases. CDR1 is LGHNA, CDR2 YNFKEQ, per germline. V lost 3 bases, J lost 4 bases, and 6 bases stayed unmatched. The CDR3 is 15 residues long. In nucleotides, the CDR3 is TGTGCCAGCAGCCACAGCAGGGGGGAGAATCAGCCCCAGCATTTT. It yields the protein CASSHSRGENQPQHF.

The rearrangement uses TRBV30 and TRBJ1-3, with 7 positions matching TRBD1. The CDR3 length is 13 residues. Per the germline V gene, CDR1 is GTSNPN and CDR2 is SVGIG (reference sequence). The J segment lost 8 bases and the V segment lost 0 bases, leaving 4 bases of the junction unmatched. CDR3 amino acids: CAWSVRQGHTIYF. CDR3 in DNA: TGTGCCTGGAGTGTAAGACAGGGACACACCATATATTTT.